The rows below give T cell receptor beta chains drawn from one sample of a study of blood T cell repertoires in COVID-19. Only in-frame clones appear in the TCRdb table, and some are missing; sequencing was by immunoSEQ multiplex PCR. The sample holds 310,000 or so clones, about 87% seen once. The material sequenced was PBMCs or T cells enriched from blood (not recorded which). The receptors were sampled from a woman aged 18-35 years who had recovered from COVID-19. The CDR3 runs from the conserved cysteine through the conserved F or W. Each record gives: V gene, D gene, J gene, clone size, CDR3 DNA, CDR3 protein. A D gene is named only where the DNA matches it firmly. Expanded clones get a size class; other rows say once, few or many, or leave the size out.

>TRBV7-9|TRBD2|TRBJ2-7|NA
TGTGCCAGCAGCTTACCAGAGCGGGAGGGATCCTACAACGAGCAGTACTTC
CASSLPEREGSYNEQYF
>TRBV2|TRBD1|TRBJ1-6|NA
TGTGCCAGCAGTGATCAGGGACAGGGTATTTCACCCCTCCACTTT
CASSDQGQGISPLHF
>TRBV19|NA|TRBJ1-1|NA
TGTGCCAGTAGCCCCCGAGCCGGAGGTGAAGCTTTCTTT
CASSPRAGGEAFF
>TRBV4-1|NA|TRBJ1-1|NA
TGCGCCAGCACCATCGGGGGGTCGGGGAACACTGAAGCTTTCTTT
CASTIGGSGNTEAFF
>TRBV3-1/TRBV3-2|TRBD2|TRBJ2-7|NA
TGTGCCAGCAGCCAAGTGGTCGGAGGACTAGCGATCCCCGCCTACGAGCAGTACTTC
CASSQVVGGLAIPAYEQYF
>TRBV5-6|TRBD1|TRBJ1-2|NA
TGTGCCAGCAGCTCCCAAGTCTCCGGGACAGCATATGGCTACACCTTC
CASSSQVSGTAYGYTF
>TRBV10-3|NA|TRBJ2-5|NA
TGTGCCATCAGTGAATCTCGGGGGGCCGCGGGGCAAGAGACCCAGTACTTC
CAISESRGAAGQETQYF
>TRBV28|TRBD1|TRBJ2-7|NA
TGTGCCAGCAGTTTATCCAGGGGGTCTTACGAGCAGTACTTC
CASSLSRGSYEQYF
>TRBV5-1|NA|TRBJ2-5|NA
TGCGCCAGCAGCTCTACAGAGACCCAGTACTTC
CASSSTETQYF
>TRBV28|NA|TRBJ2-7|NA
TGTGCCAGCAGTTTAACAGGGAGCCACGAGCAGTACTTC
CASSLTGSHEQYF
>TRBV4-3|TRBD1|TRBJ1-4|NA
TGCGCCAGCAGCCACGGACAGGCTGAAACTAATGAAAAACTGTTTTTT
CASSHGQAETNEKLFF
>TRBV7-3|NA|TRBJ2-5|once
TGTGCCAGCAGCGCAGGGGCGCAAGAGACCCAGTACTTC
CASSAGAQETQYF
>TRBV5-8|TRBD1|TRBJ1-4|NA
TGTGCCAGCAGTCTCACAGGGGCGACTAATGAAAAACTGTTTTTT
CASSLTGATNEKLFF
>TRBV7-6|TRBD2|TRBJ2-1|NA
TGTGCCAGCAGCCCACGACTAGCGGGAGGGTACAATGAGCAGTTCTTC
CASSPRLAGGYNEQFF
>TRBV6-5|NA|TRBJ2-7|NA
TGTGCCAGCAGCTCGAACACGGAGCAGTACTTC
CASSSNTEQYF
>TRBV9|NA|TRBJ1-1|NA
TGTGCCAGCAGCGCGGGGTTGGCGGTAGGGTGGACTGAAGCTTTCTTT
CASSAGLAVGWTEAFF
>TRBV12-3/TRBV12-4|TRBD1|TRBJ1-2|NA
TGTGCCAGCAGGGGGACAGCTAACTATGGCTACACCTTC
CASRGTANYGYTF
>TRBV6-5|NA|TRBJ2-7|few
TGTGCCAGCAGTTACCGCCGACTAGATCGGGGGGAGCAGTACTTC
CASSYRRLDRGEQYF
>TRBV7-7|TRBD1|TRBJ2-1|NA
TGTGCCAGCAGCTCTACCCCAGGGGGCGCGTCCTACAATGAGCAGTTCTTC
CASSSTPGGASYNEQFF
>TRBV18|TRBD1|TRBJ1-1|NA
TGTGCCAGCTCAAGACAGGGGGGGAACACTGAAGCTTTCTTT
CASSRQGGNTEAFF